Below, one T cell receptor beta chain is given with its context. Its target is not known. V was clipped by 5 bases and J by 5 bases; unmatched bases: 2. CDR1 and CDR2 (germline): WNHNN, SYGVQD (reference sequence). The CDR3 is 12 amino acids. These data come from a study of identifying expanded T cells in peripheral blood. Sequencing used immunoSEQ multiplex PCR; TCRdb keeps in-frame clones, though not all of them. Of 90,000 to 110,000 clones listed, approximately 90% were seen once; the top ten hold approximately 8%. During the collection period, no donor immune events like infections were recorded. Findings of the study overall: Technical replicates showed approximately 1.2 changed clones; approximately 2 weeks around 15; four weeks 19. Clone count variance between roughly 2-week samples rose with total template count.

Sequenced input: blood. The rearrangement joins TRBV10-1 to TRBJ2-7, with 8 nucleotides matching TRBD1. This receptor was taken from a person between 18 and 70 years old in good health. The CDR3 nucleotides are TGCGCCAGCAGTACAGGGGGAAACGAGCAGTACTTC. Protein product: CASSTGGNEQYF.